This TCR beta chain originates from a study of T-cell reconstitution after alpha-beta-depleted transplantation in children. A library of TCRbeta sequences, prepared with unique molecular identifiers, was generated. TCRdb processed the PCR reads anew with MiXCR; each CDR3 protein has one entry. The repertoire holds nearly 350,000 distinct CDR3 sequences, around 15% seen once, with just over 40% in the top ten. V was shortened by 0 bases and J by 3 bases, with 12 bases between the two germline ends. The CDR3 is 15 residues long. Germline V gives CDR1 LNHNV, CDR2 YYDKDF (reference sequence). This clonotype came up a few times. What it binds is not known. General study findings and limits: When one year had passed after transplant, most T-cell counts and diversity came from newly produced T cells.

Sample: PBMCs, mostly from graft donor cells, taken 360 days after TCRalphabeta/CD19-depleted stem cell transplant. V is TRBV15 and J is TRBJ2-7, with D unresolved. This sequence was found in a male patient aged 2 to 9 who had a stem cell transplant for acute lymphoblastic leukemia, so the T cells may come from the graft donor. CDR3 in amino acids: CATSRDLGIGYEQYF. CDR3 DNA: TGTGCCACCAGCAGAGATCTGGGTATCGGCTACGAGCAGTACTTC.